A selection of T cell receptor beta chains follows, all from one sample in a study of tumor-infiltrating lymphocytes in primary liver carcinoma. TCRdb reanalysed the multiplex PCR reads using MiXCR and keeps one entry per CDR3 protein. The sample has roughly 120,000 distinct CDR3 sequences, about 68% seen once; the top ten hold roughly 9%. The material sequenced was liver tumor tissue from sampling region 1. Receptor source: a woman aged 55 to 70 with primary liver carcinoma and hepatitis B virus infection. CDR3s include the opening cysteine and the closing phenylalanine or tryptophan. Fields, in order: V gene, J gene, D gene, clone size, CDR3 DNA, CDR3 protein. A D gene is named only where the DNA matches it firmly. Clone sizes are given selectively: once, few, many, or a class where the clone is expanded.

TRBV28	TRBJ2-3	TRBD2	-	TGTGCCAGCAGTTTCCTGGCGGGAGGGTCCTGGGGCACAGATACGCAGTATTTT	CASSFLAGGSWGTDTQYF
TRBV11-3	TRBJ2-2	-	-	TGTGCCAGCAGCTTAGATGTCCAGACAGAGACGAACACCGGGGAGCTGTTTTTT	CASSLDVQTETNTGELFF
TRBV11-2	TRBJ2-1	-	-	TGTGCCAGCGGGCCGCCCCCCTACAATGAGCAGTTCTTC	CASGPPPYNEQFF
TRBV7-9	TRBJ1-2	-	few	TGTGCCAGCAGCTTAGCGAAGGTTTCTAACTATGGCTACACCTTC	CASSLAKVSNYGYTF
TRBV28	TRBJ2-5	-	few	TGTGCCAGCAGTTTACCAGGGGCGGTGAAGACCCAGTACTTC	CASSLPGAVKTQYF
TRBV12-3/TRBV12-4	TRBJ2-1	TRBD2	-	TGTGTCAGCAGTCCCGGACTAGCGGGGTCAAGCTCCTATAATGAGCAGTTCTTC	CVSSPGLAGSSSYNEQFF
TRBV30	TRBJ2-1	-	-	TGTGCCTGGAGTATGGGGAGTTCTTACAGTGAGCAGTTCTTC	CAWSMGSSYSEQFF
TRBV6-2/TRBV6-3	TRBJ1-2	TRBD1	-	TGTGCCAGCAGTTACTCCGGCAGGGGGCATTGCTACACCTTC	CASSYSGRGHCYTF
TRBV28	TRBJ2-1	-	-	TGTCCCAGTAGTTACCAACTAGCTTACAATGAGCAGTTCTTC	CPSSYQLAYNEQFF
TRBV28	TRBJ2-6	-	-	TGTGCCAGCAGTCACAGGGAACCCACTGGGGTCAACGTCCTGACTTTC	CASSHREPTGVNVLTF
TRBV6-1	TRBJ2-5	-	many	TGTGCCAGCTGCCGGGATAGAAAAGAGACCCAGTACTTC	CASCRDRKETQYF
TRBV29-1	TRBJ1-4	TRBD1	many	TGCAGCGCGACAGGGAGTAATGAAAAACTGTTTTTT	CSATGSNEKLFF
TRBV2	TRBJ2-1	TRBD2	-	TGTGCCAGCAGTGAACCGGGACTAGCGTCGGTAAATGAGCAGTTCTTC	CASSEPGLASVNEQFF
TRBV7-9	TRBJ2-5	-	-	TGTGCCAGCAGTCCAAAATTTGGGGAGACCCAGTACTTC	CASSPKFGETQYF
TRBV10-3	TRBJ1-5	-	many	TGTGCCATCAGTGGAGATCCCACGGGTACAAGACATTTT	CAISGDPTGTRHF